This T cell receptor beta chain is drawn from a study of low-dose radiotherapy and immunotherapy resistance in tumors. For the study at large: The authors gave intravenous cyclophosphamide 200 mg/m2 every two weeks, one day before radiation and immunotherapy. Aspirin 300 mg, taken orally and daily, was given to patients for four cycles from cycle 1 day 1.

Donors were dosed with nivolumab and ipilimumab; they also received aspirin, low-dose cyclophosphamide and low-dose radiotherapy. Enrollment required an advanced solid tumor negative for tumor-infiltrating lymphocytes. This clonotype was seen only a few times. First-strand cDNA used TRAV- and TRBV-specific primers, covering alpha and beta chains. TCRs were amplified for roughly 20 PCR cycles with a constant-region primer and V-primer adapter. TCRdb reanalysed the reads using MiXCR and keeps one entry per CDR3 protein. There are 8,500 to 14,000 distinct CDR3 sequences in the sample; 51% occur only once, and roughly 7.3% lies in the top ten. CDR3 length: 13 residues. Trimming took 0 bases from V and 5 from J, leaving 8 bases between them. Germline V gene sequence: CDR1 DFQATT, CDR2 SNEGSKA (reference sequence).

This clonotype originated in a human donor with advanced metastatic prostate, ovarian, gallbladder or colorectal cancer (not recorded which). This table probably holds off-target reads from a library built for another chain. V usage is TRBV20-1 and J usage is TRBJ2-1; no definite D call. The CDR3 bases are TGCAGTGCTAGAGAACTTTTTAACAATGAGCAGTTCTTC. This gives the protein CSARELFNNEQFF.